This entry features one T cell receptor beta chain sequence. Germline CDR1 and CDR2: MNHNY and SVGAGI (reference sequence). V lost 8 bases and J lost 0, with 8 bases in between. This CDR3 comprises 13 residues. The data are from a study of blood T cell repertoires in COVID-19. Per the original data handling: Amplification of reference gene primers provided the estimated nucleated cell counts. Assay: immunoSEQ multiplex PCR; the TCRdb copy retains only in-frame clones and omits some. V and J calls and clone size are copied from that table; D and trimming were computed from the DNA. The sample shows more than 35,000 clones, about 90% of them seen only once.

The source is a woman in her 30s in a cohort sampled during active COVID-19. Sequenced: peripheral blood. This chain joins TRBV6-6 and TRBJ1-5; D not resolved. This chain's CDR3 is CASEVPSNQPQHF. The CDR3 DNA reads TGTGCCAGCGAGGTTCCTAGCAATCAGCCCCAGCATTTT.